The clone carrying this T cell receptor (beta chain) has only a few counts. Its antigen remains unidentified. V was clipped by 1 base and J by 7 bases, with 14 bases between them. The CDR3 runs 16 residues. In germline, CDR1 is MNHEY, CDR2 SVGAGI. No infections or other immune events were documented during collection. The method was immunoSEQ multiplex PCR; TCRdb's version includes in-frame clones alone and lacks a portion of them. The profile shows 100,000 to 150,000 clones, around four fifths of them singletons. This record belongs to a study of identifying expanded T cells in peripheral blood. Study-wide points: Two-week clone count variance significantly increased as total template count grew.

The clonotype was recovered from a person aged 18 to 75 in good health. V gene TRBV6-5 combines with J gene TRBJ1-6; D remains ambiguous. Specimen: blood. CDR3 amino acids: CASSYLFRSRNSPLHF. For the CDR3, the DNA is TGTGCCAGCAGTTACTTGTTTCGGTCCCGCAATTCACCCCTCCACTTT.